The rows below give T cell receptor beta chains drawn from one sample of a study of blood T cell repertoires in COVID-19. Only in-frame clones appear in the TCRdb table, and some are missing; sequencing was by immunoSEQ multiplex PCR. The sample holds some 200,000 clones, 80% to 90% seen once. Sequences were obtained from peripheral blood. These receptors came from a man between 45 and 60 years old who had recovered from COVID-19. The CDR3 runs from the conserved cysteine through the conserved F or W. Each record gives: D gene, clone size, V gene, J gene, CDR3 DNA, CDR3 protein. A D gene is named only where the DNA matches it firmly. Not every row has a clone size; where given, it reads once, few, many or a size class.

>TRBD2|NA|TRBV19|TRBJ2-5
TGTGCCAGTAGAAAAGCGGGAGGGCAAGAAGAGACCCAGTACTTC
CASRKAGGQEETQYF
>NA|few|TRBV5-5|TRBJ2-7
TGTGCCAGCAGCTTGACAGCAGAGTCCTCCTACGAGCAGTACTTC
CASSLTAESSYEQYF
>TRBD2|NA|TRBV28|TRBJ2-7
TGTGCCAGCAAGGAAGCTAGCGGAAACTCCTACAAGCAGTACTTC
CASKEASGNSYKQYF
>NA|few|TRBV27|TRBJ1-6
TGTGCCAGCAGTCCTTTACAGAGCTATAATTCACCCCTCCACTTT
CASSPLQSYNSPLHF
>TRBD1|NA|TRBV9|TRBJ2-1
TGTGCCAGCAGCGCCGGGACAGGTGGGATAGGGCAGTTCTTC
CASSAGTGGIGQFF
>TRBD1|once|TRBV24-1|TRBJ1-2
TGTGCCACCAGTGATTTGCAGGACAGGGAACACTATGGCTACACCTTC
CATSDLQDREHYGYTF
>TRBD2|NA|TRBV10-2|TRBJ2-2
TGCGCCAGCACCAAGATTGGACTAGCGGGAGTAGGTCCCGGGGAGCTGTTTTTT
CASTKIGLAGVGPGELFF
>NA|NA|TRBV30|TRBJ2-7
TGTGCCTGGAGGGGTTCGACAGGACTTGAGGAGCAGTACTTC
CAWRGSTGLEEQYF
>NA|NA|TRBV19|TRBJ1-5
TGTGCCAGTAGTATGTGGGGGCAGGTCAATCAGCCCCAGCATTTT
CASSMWGQVNQPQHF
>NA|NA|TRBV28|TRBJ1-2
TGTGCCAGCAGTCAAGGAGGGGTAGGCTATGGCTACACCTTC
CASSQGGVGYGYTF
>NA|NA|TRBV24-1|TRBJ2-1
TGTGCCACCAGTGATTTTACTAGCTCCGGGGAGTTCTTC
CATSDFTSSGEFF
>TRBD1|NA|TRBV28|TRBJ2-7
TGTGCCAGCAGTTCATTCAGGGGGCTCGGGTACGAGCAGTACTTC
CASSSFRGLGYEQYF
>NA|NA|TRBV28|TRBJ1-1
TGTGCCAGCAGTTTATTGAGGCCGAACACTGAAGCTTTCTTT
CASSLLRPNTEAFF
>NA|NA|TRBV28|TRBJ1-6
TGTGCCAGCAGCTTTATGATCAAGGGGGTATTGGACTTT
CASSFMIKGVLDF
>TRBD2|NA|TRBV7-2|TRBJ2-3
TGTGCCAGCAGCCGGTCTAGCGGGAGTACAGGTACGCAGTATTTT
CASSRSSGSTGTQYF
>NA|NA|TRBV7-9|TRBJ2-6
TGTGCCAGCAGCCCCGCGACTAGTTCAGCCCCTGGGGCCAACGTCCTGACTTTC
CASSPATSSAPGANVLTF
>NA|NA|TRBV29-1|TRBJ1-2
TGCAGCGTTGACGGGACAACGGACGGATTTTATGGCTACACCTTC
CSVDGTTDGFYGYTF
>NA|few|TRBV11-3|TRBJ2-1
TGTGCCAGCAGCTTAGGTTTAGGGCGGGGTCGGTTGGGTGAGCAGTTCTTC
CASSLGLGRGRLGEQFF
>TRBD1|once|TRBV4-1|TRBJ1-1
TGCGCCAGCAGCCAATACCAGGGGGCGACCCCTGAAGCTTTCTTT
CASSQYQGATPEAFF
>NA|NA|TRBV11-2|TRBJ2-6
TGTGCCAGCAGCTTCAGTACTGGGGCCAACGTCCTGACTTTC
CASSFSTGANVLTF
>TRBD1|NA|TRBV2|TRBJ2-2
TGTGCCAGCAGCCGACAGGGTGTAGGGGAGCTGTTTTTT
CASSRQGVGELFF
>NA|few|TRBV28|TRBJ1-2
TGTGCCAGCAGGGACTTGGGCTACACCTTC
CASRDLGYTF